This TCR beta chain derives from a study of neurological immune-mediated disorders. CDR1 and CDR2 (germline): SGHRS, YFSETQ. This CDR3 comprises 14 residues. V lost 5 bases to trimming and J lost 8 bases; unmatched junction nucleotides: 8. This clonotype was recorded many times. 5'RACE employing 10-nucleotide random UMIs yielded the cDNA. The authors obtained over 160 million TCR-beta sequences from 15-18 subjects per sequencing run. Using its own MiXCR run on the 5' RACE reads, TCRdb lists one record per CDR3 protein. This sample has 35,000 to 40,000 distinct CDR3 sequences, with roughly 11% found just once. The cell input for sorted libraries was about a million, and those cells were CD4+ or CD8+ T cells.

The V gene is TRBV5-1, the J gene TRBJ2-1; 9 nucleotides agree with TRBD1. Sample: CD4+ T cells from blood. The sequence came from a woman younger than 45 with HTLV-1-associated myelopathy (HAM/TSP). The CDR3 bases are TGCGCCAGCAGGGTAGGACAGGGGTTAGATGAGCAGTTCTTC. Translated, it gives CASRVGQGLDEQFF.